Below, 24 T cell receptor beta chains from the same sample are listed, as sequenced in a study of post-analysis software for immune sequencing data. Study-wide results and caveats: Patients had higher frequencies than controls of about five TRBV segments, including TRBV5-6, TRBV5-1 and TRBV20-1.

Prepared libraries of TCR beta cDNA carried unique molecular identifiers. MiXCR was run by TCRdb on the PCR reads, yielding one entry per CDR3 protein. This sample yields roughly 570,000 distinct CDR3 sequences, of which approximately 34% are seen a single time; under 7% belongs to the top ten. No antigen has been assigned to these receptors. The sample consisted of blood. These receptors all come from a girl aged 2-17 years with multiple sclerosis.

This clonotype was seen a handful of times. The chain uses TRBV6-5 and TRBJ2-3; D may correspond to TRBD1 or TRBD2 (6 bases each). Germline assignment: CDR1 MNHEY and CDR2 SVGAGI. This CDR3 region has 13 residues. The V gene lost 5 bases and the J gene lost 8 bases, with 14 bases spanning the gap. CDR3 in amino acids: CASSTRGGGTQYF. The CDR3 nucleotides are TGTGCCAGCAGTACCAGGGGAGGAGGTACGCAGTATTTT.

As concerns this clonotype: This may come from a read error, since a much larger clone is one base off. The chain combines TRBV29-1 with TRBJ2-5; TRBD2 might be the D (6 bases). V lost 2 bases, J lost 7 bases, and 14 bases lay in between. This CDR3 has 13 residues. CDR1 and CDR2 (germline): SQVTM, ANQGSEA. The CDR3 protein is CSVELLARGTQYF. The CDR3 DNA follows: TGCAGCGTTGAACTACTAGCAAGAGGGACCCAGTACTTC.

The V and J genes are TRBV28 and TRBJ2-6, with 7 bases aligning to TRBD1. The germline CDR1 and CDR2 sequences are MDHEN and SYDVKM. This CDR3 region has 16 residues. Germline trimming cut 3 bases from V and 4 bases from J; bases unmatched to any gene: 6. CDR3 sequence reads: CASSFEGARGANVLTF. The CDR3 nucleotides read TGTGCCAGCAGTTTCGAGGGGGCTCGCGGGGCCAACGTCCTGACTTTC.

This clonotype was detected many times. J is TRBJ2-7 and V is TRBV4-1, with 10 nucleotides matching TRBD1. J gave up 7 bases and V 3 bases, and 9 bases lay outside the gene matches. The germline CDR1 and CDR2 sequences are MGHRA and YSYEKL. The CDR3 runs to 15 residues. The CDR3 DNA sequence: TGCGCCAGCAGCCATGTGGACAGGGGGGCCGGAGAGCAGTACTTC. This codes for CASSHVDRGAGEQYF.

The chain links TRBV4-1 to TRBJ2-2; perhaps TRBD1 as D (6 bases). CDR1 is MGHRA, CDR2 YSYEKL, per germline. V lost 1 base and J lost 0, with 9 bases in between. CDR3 length: 16 residues. The CDR3 DNA reads as TGCGCCAGCAGCCAAGCACAGGGCCCGAACACCGGGGAGCTGTTTTTT. Its translation is CASSQAQGPNTGELFF.

The chain is built from TRBV20-1 and TRBJ1-1; 8 positions match TRBD1. The germline gives CDR1 DFQATT, CDR2 SNEGSKA (reference sequence). The CDR3 is made up of 14 amino acids. The V segment lost 6 bases and the J segment 5 bases; nucleotides outside the gene matches: 11. The CDR3: CSARPGRGLTEAFF. Here the CDR3 DNA reads TGCAGTGCCAGACCTGGCAGGGGGCTTACTGAAGCTTTCTTT.

This clonotype occurred many times. The gene calls are TRBV11-2 and TRBJ2-7; 10 positions match TRBD2. The CDR3 is made up of 16 amino acids. Germline lookup yields CDR1 SGHAT and CDR2 FQNNGV. With V trimmed by 1 base and J by 2 bases, 5 bases remained unmatched. This chain's CDR3 is CASSLASGGYPYEQYF. In DNA form, the CDR3 reads TGTGCCAGCAGCTTAGCTAGCGGGGGTTACCCCTACGAGCAGTACTTC.

In this sample, this clonotype turned up once. The chain has TRBV24-1 and TRBJ2-3; 8 bases align to TRBD1. The CDR3 extends over 16 amino acids. Per the germline V gene, CDR1 is KGHDR and CDR2 is SFDVKD. V was clipped by 1 base and J by 4 bases; unmatched bases: 6. In nucleotides, the CDR3 is TGTGCCACCAGTGATTTACCGGACAGGGAGCCAGATACGCAGTATTTT. Translation: CATSDLPDREPDTQYF.

The rearrangement links TRBV6-5 to TRBJ2-2; tentatively, D is TRBD1 (5 bases). V lost 6 bases to trimming and J lost 8 bases, with 13 bases between them. Germline lookup yields CDR1 MNHEY and CDR2 SVGAGI. CDR3 size: 13 residues. CDR3 sequence (DNA): TGTGCCAGCAGAAAGGGTCAGGGTGGGGAGCTGTTTTTT. It specifies CASRKGQGGELFF.

This clonotype showed up just a few times. J is TRBJ2-5 and V is TRBV20-1; 10 bases match TRBD2. In germline, CDR1 is DFQATT, CDR2 SNEGSKA (reference sequence). Losses at the gene ends were 7 bases for V and 5 bases for J; bases not matched to a gene: 10. This CDR3 contains 14 residues. Written as DNA, the CDR3 is TGCAGTGTGATGATTTATAGCGGGGGGGAGACCCAGTACTTC. This translates into CSVMIYSGGETQYF.

This clonotype was observed a few times. The chain recombines TRBV5-1 with TRBJ2-7, with D possibly TRBD2 on 7 matching bases. V was trimmed by 4 bases and J by 7 bases, leaving 27 bases between them. CDR3 length: 17 amino acids. Germline CDR1 SGHRS, CDR2 YFSETQ. DNA for the CDR3: TGCGCCAGCAGCAACCGGGGACGGACTACCGGGGGGCAAGAGCAGTACTTC. This sequence encodes CASSNRGRTTGGQEQYF.

The rearrangement links TRBV7-3 to TRBJ1-2; D unclear. Germline V gives CDR1 SGHTA, CDR2 FQGTGA. The CDR3 loop spans 17 amino acids. The V end was cut by 5 bases, the J end by 2 bases, with 21 bases between. Written as DNA, the CDR3 is TGTGCCAGCAGCGTCGGAGAGGGCCCCCCCACCAACTATGGCTACACCTTC. Amino acids: CASSVGEGPPTNYGYTF.

CDR3 DNA: TGTGCCAGCAGCTTAGAGTCGCTGAGTAATGAGCAGTTCTTC. This sequence encodes CASSLESLSNEQFF. V and J are TRBV7-2 and TRBJ2-1; D is unclear. The CDR3 consists of 14 residues. Germline V gene lookup returns CDR1 SGHTA and CDR2 FQGNSA. The V and J ends lost 1 base and 7 bases respectively, with 11 bases between them.

This clonotype has only a few counts. The chain employs TRBV12-3 or TRBV12-4 and TRBJ1-2; D ambiguous. There are 16 residues in the CDR3. V was trimmed by 2 bases and J by 4 bases, leaving 17 bases between them. The CDR3 loop reads CASSLNPLSGSYGYTF. Here the CDR3 DNA reads TGTGCCAGCAGTTTAAACCCCCTTTCAGGAAGCTATGGCTACACCTTC.

The sample holds a few counts of this clonotype. The rearrangement links TRBV6-6 to TRBJ1-4, with D unresolved. This CDR3 has 14 amino acids. V was cut by 4 bases and J by 4 bases, with 10 bases left in between. Per the germline V gene, CDR1 is MNHNY and CDR2 is SVGAGI (reference sequence). The CDR3 protein is CASSSRGGNEKLFF. The CDR3 DNA sequence: TGTGCCAGCAGTTCTCGAGGTGGTAATGAAAAACTGTTTTTT.

A few counts support this clonotype. The rearrangement links TRBV7-8 to TRBJ2-1, with 9 bases aligning to TRBD1. In germline, CDR1 is SGHVS, CDR2 FQNEAQ. The CDR3 is 16 amino acids. Losses at the gene ends were 5 bases for V and 7 bases for J; bases not matched to a gene: 12. The CDR3 DNA reads TGTGCCAGCAGCGCGCTAAGACAGGGGGAGGATAATGAGCAGTTCTTC. Translation gives CASSALRQGEDNEQFF.

V and J are TRBV5-1 and TRBJ2-5, with 7 bases fitting TRBD2. CDR1 is SGHRS, CDR2 YFSETQ, per germline. This CDR3 is 17 amino acids long. Trimming took 2 bases from V and 11 from J; bases not matched to a gene: 21. CDR3 bases: TGCGCCAGCAGCTTTGCGGGGGACTTAACTAGCTCCTACGGGCAGTACTTC. Its protein is CASSFAGDLTSSYGQYF.

This chain joins TRBV12-3 or TRBV12-4 and TRBJ1-1; 7 bases are shared with TRBD1. The CDR3 consists of 15 residues. J gave up 5 bases and V 9 bases, and 15 bases lay outside the gene matches. The CDR3 loop is CASTLRGGTTTEAFF. The CDR3 nucleotides read TGTGCCAGTACTCTCAGGGGGGGCACCACTACTGAAGCTTTCTTT.

This clonotype turned up a few times. The chain is built from TRBV10-3 and TRBJ2-1; 7 bases map to TRBD1. The CDR3 runs to 13 residues. V was pared by 0 bases and J by 14 bases, with 7 bases of the junction left unmatched. Per germline, CDR1 ENHRY and CDR2 SYGVKD. CDR3 region: CAISESLRQGEFF. CDR3 sequence (DNA): TGTGCCATCAGTGAGTCGTTACGGCAGGGGGAGTTCTTC.

This clonotype is a singleton in its sample. The V gene is TRBV20-1, the J gene TRBJ2-1; the D is unclear. Germline V gives CDR1 DFQATT, CDR2 SNEGSKA (reference sequence). The V end was cut by 3 bases, the J end by 6 bases, with 12 bases between. The CDR3 loop spans 13 amino acids. The DNA of the CDR3 is TGCAGTGCTAGGTCTCCGGAAGGCAATGAGCAGTTCTTC. Protein product: CSARSPEGNEQFF.

Only a few counts were recorded for this clonotype. The chain couples TRBV5-1 to TRBJ1-2, with 7 nucleotides matching TRBD1. The ends lost 3 bases at V and 3 bases at J; junction bases unmatched: 8. This CDR3 has 15 amino acids. Germline values: CDR1 SGHRS, CDR2 YFSETQ. The DNA for the CDR3 is TGCGCCAGCAGCTACAACAGGGGTTTGGACTATGGCTACACCTTC. This translates into CASSYNRGLDYGYTF.

The chain carries TRBV19 and TRBJ1-6, with D hard to call. The CDR3 totals 15 residues. Looked up from germline, CDR1 is LNHDA and CDR2 is SQIVND (reference sequence). V lost 7 bases to trimming and J lost 7 bases, with 17 bases between them. DNA of the CDR3: TGTGCCAGTACCTTTCAGGCAGGCGGGAATTCACCCCTCCACTTT. Protein product: CASTFQAGGNSPLHF.

This clonotype was counted between two and nine times. The chain carries TRBV29-1 and TRBJ2-5, with TRBD1 as a possible D gene (6 bases). CDR1 and CDR2 (germline): SQVTM, ANQGSEA. This CDR3 region has 15 residues. V lost 5 bases and J 1 base, leaving 17 bases between the germline ends. The CDR3 sequence is CSVTRGRGSQETQYF. For the CDR3, the DNA is TGCAGCGTTACTCGAGGCAGGGGATCCCAAGAGACCCAGTACTTC.

This clonotype was recorded a few times. This rearrangement joins TRBV20-1 to TRBJ1-2; D remains unclear. With 3 bases removed from V and 4 bases from J, the gap between germline ends came to 6 bases. Germline V gives CDR1 DFQATT, CDR2 SNEGSKA (reference sequence). The CDR3 covers 11 residues. The chain's CDR3 is CSARGGYGYTF. DNA for the CDR3: TGCAGTGCTAGGGGAGGCTATGGCTACACCTTC.